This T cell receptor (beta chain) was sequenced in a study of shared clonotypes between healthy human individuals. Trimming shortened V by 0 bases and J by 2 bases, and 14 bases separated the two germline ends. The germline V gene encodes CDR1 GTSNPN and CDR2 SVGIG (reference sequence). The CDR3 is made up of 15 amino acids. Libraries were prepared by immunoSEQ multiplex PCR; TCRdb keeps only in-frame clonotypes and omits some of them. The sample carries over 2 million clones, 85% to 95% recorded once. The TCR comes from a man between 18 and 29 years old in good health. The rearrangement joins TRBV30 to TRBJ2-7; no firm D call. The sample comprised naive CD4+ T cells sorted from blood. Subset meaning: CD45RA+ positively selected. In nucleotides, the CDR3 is TGTGCCTGGAGTGTACCGCTTACCACACCCTACGAGCAGTACTTC. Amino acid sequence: CAWSVPLTTPYEQYF.